This T cell receptor (beta chain) was captured by sequencing in a study of cytomegalovirus exposure and HLA in healthy donors. The CDR3 runs to 16 residues. V lost 5 bases, J lost 2 bases, and 8 bases stayed unmatched. From germline, CDR1 is SGHTA and CDR2 FQGNSA. Primers included in the PCR were 60 Vbeta and 13 Jbeta primers. Repertoires were generated with immunoSEQ multiplex PCR, while TCRdb's copy carries only in-frame clones and drops some. The table records around 150,000 clones, almost 80% of them present only once. Participants comprised healthy donors of bone marrow. The TCR was taken from a woman aged 25 to 39 in good health and CMV-seronegative. The sequenced sample was PBMCs. This chain uses TRBV7-2 with TRBJ1-4; TRBD1 agrees at 7 bases. CDR3 in DNA: TGTGCCAGCAGCAGGGGGCCCACGGGCACTAATGAAAAACTGTTTTTT. It is translated as CASSRGPTGTNEKLFF.